This T cell receptor beta chain was identified during a study of T cells in Graves' hyperthyroidism and ophthalmopathy. Hyperthyroidism was newly diagnosed in patients aged 18 to 65 (duration under 2 months). Uncontrolled infection, other autoimmune disease, pregnancy or lactation led to exclusion. V was clipped by 1 base and J by 4 bases, with 10 bases between them. This CDR3 region has 14 residues. Germline loops: CDR1 SGHNT, CDR2 YYREEE (reference sequence). A few counts support this clonotype. Its specificity is unknown. Amplified regions were TCR beta CDR3 sequences from RNA transcripts. A set of HTBI primers served as the primers for a first-round RT-PCR of the TCR CDR3. One entry per CDR3 protein results from TCRdb running MiXCR on the multiplex PCR reads. The sample consists of approximately 590,000 distinct CDR3 sequences, more than 15% of them appearing once. Regarding the study as a whole: From stable hyperthyroidism, ophthalmopathy was set apart by a 13 V-J model.

Sequencing was performed on blood. The rearrangement joins TRBV5-4 to TRBJ2-3; D gene uncertain. The receptor was derived from a woman in her 30s with Graves' hyperthyroidism. In DNA form, the CDR3 reads TGTGCCAGCAGCTTGAGATCCAGCGCAGATACGCAGTATTTT. Its translation: CASSLRSSADTQYF.